This T cell receptor beta chain was retrieved from a study of blood T cell repertoires in COVID-19. At the level of the study: Specimens from acute and convalescent COVID-19 originated in the United States, Italy and Spain.

The germline gives CDR1 GTSNPN, CDR2 SVGIG (reference sequence). V shed 1 base and J 4 bases; nucleotides not matched to a gene: 5. The CDR3 length is 15 residues. Participant reports of clinical history set cohort assignment. Some clones are missing from TCRdb's copy, which holds only in-frame ones; the method was immunoSEQ multiplex PCR. The sample consists of 250,000 to 350,000 clones, more than 75% of them appearing once. V gene TRBV30 combines with J gene TRBJ1-5; 9 bases are a match to TRBD1. The sequence derives from a woman aged 60-75 years in a cohort exposed to, infected with or recovered from COVID-19 (not recorded which). The specimen was PBMCs or T cells enriched from blood (not recorded which). CDR3: CAWSENRGPNQPQHF. The CDR3 coding sequence is TGTGCCTGGAGTGAGAACAGGGGGCCAAATCAGCCCCAGCATTTT.